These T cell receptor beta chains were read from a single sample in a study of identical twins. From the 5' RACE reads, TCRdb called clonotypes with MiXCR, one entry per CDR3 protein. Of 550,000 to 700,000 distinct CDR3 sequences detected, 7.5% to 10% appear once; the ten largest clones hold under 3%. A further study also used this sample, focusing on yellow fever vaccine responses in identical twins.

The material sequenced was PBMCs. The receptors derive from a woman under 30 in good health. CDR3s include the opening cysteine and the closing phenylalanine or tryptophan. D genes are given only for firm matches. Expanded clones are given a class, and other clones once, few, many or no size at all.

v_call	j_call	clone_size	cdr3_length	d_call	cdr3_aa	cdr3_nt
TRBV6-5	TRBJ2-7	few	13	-	CASSYEGTGEQYF	TGTGCCAGCAGTTACGAGGGGACCGGCGAGCAGTACTTC
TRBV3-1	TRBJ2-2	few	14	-	CASSQPGGTGELFF	TGTGCCAGCAGCCAACCTGGAGGCACCGGGGAGCTGTTTTTT
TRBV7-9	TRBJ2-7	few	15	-	CASRAGDAWSTEQYF	TGTGCCAGCAGGGCCGGCGATGCATGGTCCACCGAGCAGTACTTC
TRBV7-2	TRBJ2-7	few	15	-	CASSLDRAPRYEQYF	TGTGCCAGCAGCTTAGACAGGGCTCCCCGCTACGAGCAGTACTTC
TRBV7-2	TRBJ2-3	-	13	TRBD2	CASSYAGVGTQYF	TGTGCCAGCAGTTACGCGGGGGTTGGTACGCAGTATTTT
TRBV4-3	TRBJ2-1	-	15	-	CASSQESFPRDPQFF	TGCGCCAGCAGCCAAGAAAGCTTCCCCAGGGACCCGCAGTTCTTC
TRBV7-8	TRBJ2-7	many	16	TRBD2	CASSLVGLAGVGEQYF	TGTGCCAGCAGCTTAGTGGGACTAGCCGGGGTCGGAGAGCAGTACTTC
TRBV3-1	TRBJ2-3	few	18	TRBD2	CASSQGPGTSGSTDTQYF	TGCGCCAGCAGCCAGGGGCCCGGGACTAGCGGGAGCACAGATACGCAGTATTTT
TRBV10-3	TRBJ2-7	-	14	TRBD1	CAISEFPGQGVQYF	TGTGCCATCAGTGAGTTCCCGGGACAGGGGGTGCAGTACTTC
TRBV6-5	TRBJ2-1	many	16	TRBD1	CASSYLRTGERYEQFF	TGTGCCAGCAGTTATCTCCGGACAGGGGAACGGTATGAGCAGTTCTTC
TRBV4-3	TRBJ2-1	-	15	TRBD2	CASSQSSGPYNEQFF	TGCGCCAGCAGCCAATCTAGCGGGCCGTACAATGAGCAGTTCTTC
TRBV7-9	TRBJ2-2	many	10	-	CARGTGELFF	TGTGCCAGAGGCACCGGGGAGCTGTTTTTT
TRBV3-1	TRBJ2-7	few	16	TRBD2	CASSQSHSSGPYEQYF	TGTGCCAGCAGCCAATCCCACTCTAGCGGCCCCTACGAGCAGTACTTC
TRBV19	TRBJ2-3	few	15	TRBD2	CASSPGGATTDTQYF	TGTGCCAGTAGTCCCGGGGGGGCAACTACAGATACGCAGTATTTT
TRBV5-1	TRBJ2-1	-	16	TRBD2	CASSLAERGTYNEQFF	TGCGCCAGCAGCTTGGCCGAGCGGGGGACCTACAATGAGCAGTTCTTC
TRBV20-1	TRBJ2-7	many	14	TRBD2	CSARGAAGEQEQYF	TGCAGTGCTAGAGGGGCAGCGGGAGAACAAGAGCAGTACTTC
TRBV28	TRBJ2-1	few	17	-	CASSLQPGTINYNEQFF	TGTGCCAGCAGCCTCCAACCCGGGACAATTAATTACAATGAGCAGTTCTTC
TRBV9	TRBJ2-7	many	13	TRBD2	CASSRRGGYEQYF	TGTGCCAGCAGTCGACGCGGGGGTTACGAGCAGTACTTC
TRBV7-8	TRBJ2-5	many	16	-	CASSLETWAEGETQYF	TGTGCCAGCAGCTTAGAAACATGGGCAGAGGGAGAGACCCAGTACTTC
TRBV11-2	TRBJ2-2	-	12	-	CASSFSLWELFF	TGTGCCAGCAGCTTCAGCCTCTGGGAGCTGTTTTTT
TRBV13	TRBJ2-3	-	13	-	CASSPPRTDTQYF	TGTGCCAGCAGCCCCCCCAGGACAGATACGCAGTATTTT
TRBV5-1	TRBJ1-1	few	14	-	CASSSPGLSTEAFF	TGCGCCAGCAGCAGTCCAGGACTGAGCACTGAAGCTTTCTTT
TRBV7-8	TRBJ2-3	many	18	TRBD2	CASSSSPGLAGGPNTQYF	TGTGCCAGCAGCTCTTCCCCGGGACTAGCGGGAGGGCCAAATACGCAGTATTTT
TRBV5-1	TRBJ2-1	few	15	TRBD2	CASSPIAGGVNEQFF	TGCGCCAGCAGCCCGATAGCGGGGGGGGTGAATGAGCAGTTCTTC
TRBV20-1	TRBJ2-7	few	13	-	CSAPPRKTGEQYF	TGCAGTGCCCCCCCCAGGAAGACTGGCGAGCAGTACTTC
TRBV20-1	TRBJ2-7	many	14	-	CSARDPGHIYEQYF	TGCAGTGCTAGAGATCCCGGACACATCTACGAGCAGTACTTC